Presented here are 15 T cell receptor beta chains from one specimen sequenced in a study of shared clonotypes between healthy human individuals. CD8 cells classed as naive were CD45RO-negative and positively selected for CCR7, excluding terminally differentiated effector memory CD45RA+ cells. Generated by immunoSEQ multiplex PCR, the TCRdb table keeps only in-frame clones and is missing some. The sample yields some 1,900,000 clones, roughly 95% seen once. The sample consisted of naive CD8+ T cells sorted from blood. These receptors all come from a man between 18 and 29 years old in good health.

The rearrangement uses TRBV19 and TRBJ1-5; D not certain. The germline V gene has CDR1 LNHDA and CDR2 SQIVND (reference sequence). The CDR3 covers 12 residues. The germline V and J ends were trimmed by 7 bases and 6 bases, with 10 bases remaining between them. The CDR3 nucleotides are TGTGCCAGTACCGCGGGCCCTCAGCCCCAGCATTTT. Protein: CASTAGPQPQHF.

This chain links TRBV5-6 with TRBJ2-7; 7 positions agree with TRBD2. V was pared by 3 bases and J by 0 bases, with 6 bases of the junction left unmatched. CDR3 size: 15 residues. Germline lookup yields CDR1 SGHDT and CDR2 YYEEEE. The CDR3: CASSYPAGLSYEQYF. CDR3 nucleotides: TGTGCCAGCAGCTACCCAGCGGGACTCTCCTACGAGCAGTACTTC.

V gene TRBV11-1 combines with J gene TRBJ2-5, with 10 bases fitting TRBD2. This CDR3 comprises 17 residues. Germline trimming cut 0 bases from V and 5 bases from J; bases unmatched to any gene: 9. Germline lookup yields CDR1 SGHAT and CDR2 FQDESV (reference sequence). CDR3 loop: CASSLAPSGGLGETQYF. CDR3 DNA sequence: TGTGCCAGCAGCTTAGCGCCTAGCGGGGGACTAGGGGAGACCCAGTACTTC.

The V and J genes are TRBV6-5 and TRBJ2-5, with D possibly being TRBD1 (6 bases). V dropped 2 bases and J dropped 6 bases, with 16 bases sitting between them. Germline V CDR1 and CDR2: MNHEY, SVGAGI. CDR3 length: 15 amino acids. Written as DNA, the CDR3 is TGTGCCAGCAGTTACACAGGGACGATCGGGAAGACCCAGTACTTC. This gives the protein CASSYTGTIGKTQYF.

Comment on this clone: Other DNA sequences from this sample encode an identical CDR3 as well. CDR3 nucleotide sequence: TGTGCCAGCAGCCCTACCACAGATACGCAGTATTTT. This encodes CASSPTTDTQYF. This chain uses TRBV27 with TRBJ2-3; D gene unclear. The CDR3 covers 12 residues. Looked up from germline, CDR1 is MNHEY and CDR2 is SMNVEV (reference sequence). Trimming pared 6 bases from V and 2 bases from J, leaving 6 bases between.

This clone was counted once. This chain links TRBV7-2 with TRBJ2-3, with D hard to call. Trimming left V 3 bases short and J 1 base short, with 14 bases between. CDR3 length: 16 amino acids. In germline, CDR1 is SGHTA, CDR2 FQGNSA. The CDR3 sequence: CASSFPPHRGTDTQYF. The CDR3 nucleotides read TGTGCCAGCAGCTTCCCACCTCACCGGGGCACAGATACGCAGTATTTT.

This clone was recorded a few times. The chain has TRBV5-6 and TRBJ2-1; D gene unclear. With 4 bases removed from V and 6 bases from J, the gap between germline ends came to 14 bases. Germline V gene lookup returns CDR1 SGHDT and CDR2 YYEEEE. The CDR3 covers 14 residues. CDR3 in DNA: TGTGCCAGCAGCCCGGAAGAGAACGTCAATGAGCAGTTCTTC. Translating it yields CASSPEENVNEQFF.

This rearrangement joins TRBV28 to TRBJ1-5, with a possible D match to TRBD1 (6 bases). CDR1 MDHEN and CDR2 SYDVKM come from the germline V gene. The CDR3 runs to 12 residues. Trimming removed 5 bases from V and 7 bases from J, with 9 bases in between. CDR3 protein: CASSPGQQPQHF. The CDR3 DNA follows: TGTGCCAGCAGTCCGGGACAACAGCCCCAGCATTTT. The full variable domain, with the rest looked up from reference TRBV28 and TRBJ1-5, is DVKVTQSSRYLVKRTGEKVFLECVQDMDHENMFWYRQDPGLGLRLIYFSYDVKMKEKGDIPEGYSVSREKKERFSLILESASTNQTSMYLCASSPGQQPQHFGDGTRLSIL.

The J gene is TRBJ2-1, the V gene TRBV2; D possibly corresponds to TRBD2 (6 bases). The V gene's germline CDR1 is SNHLY and CDR2 FYNNEI. Trimming left V 6 bases short and J 12 bases short, with 12 bases between. This CDR3 is built from 11 residues. DNA of the CDR3: TGTGCCAGCAGCGAGGAGGGAAGGCAGTTCTTC. Protein sequence: CASSEEGRQFF.

Points on this clone: Distinct nucleotide sequences in the sample also encode this CDR3. The CDR3 DNA reads as TGTGCCAGCAGCTTGGATATCTCCTACGAGCAGTACTTC. Translated, it gives CASSLDISYEQYF. The chain combines TRBV5-4 with TRBJ2-7; D gene uncertain. Germline values: CDR1 SGHNT, CDR2 YYREEE (reference sequence). This CDR3 region has 13 residues. V dropped 0 bases and J dropped 0 bases, with 4 bases sitting between them.

The genes are TRBV29-1 and TRBJ2-2, with D perhaps TRBD2 (5 bases). The germline gives CDR1 SQVTM, CDR2 ANQGSEA. CDR3 size: 14 residues. Trimming took 2 bases from V and 5 from J, leaving 12 bases between them. The CDR3 is CSVEIGLSTGELFF. CDR3 nucleotide sequence: TGCAGCGTTGAAATAGGACTTAGTACCGGGGAGCTGTTTTTT.

V usage is TRBV21-1 and J usage is TRBJ2-7; TRBD1, the D gene given by the table, was not confirmed from the DNA. TRBV21-1 is described as a pseudogene. This CDR3 spans 12 amino acids. The CDR3: CASSLQPYEQYF. CDR3 in DNA: TGTGCCAGCAGCCTACAGCCCTACGAGCAGTACTTC.

The J gene is TRBJ2-3, the V gene TRBV27, with 7 bases aligning to TRBD2. CDR3 length: 15 amino acids. The germline CDR1 and CDR2 sequences are MNHEY and SMNVEV (reference sequence). Trimming took 5 bases from V and 1 from J; bases not matched to a gene: 6. In DNA, the CDR3 is TGTGCCAGCAGTGACCGGGACTACGGCACAGATACGCAGTATTTT. Its translation is CASSDRDYGTDTQYF.

The gene calls are TRBV4-1 and TRBJ2-7; no clear D. With 2 bases removed from V and 2 bases from J, the gap between germline ends came to 10 bases. The CDR3 sequence is 14 residues long. Germline CDR1 reads MGHRA; CDR2 reads YSYEKL. CDR3 bases: TGCGCCAGCAGCCAAATTATCGGCGCCTACGAGCAGTACTTC. It yields the protein CASSQIIGAYEQYF.

With respect to this clone: The same CDR3 arises from other DNA sequences in this sample as well. The chain employs TRBV5-6 and TRBJ2-7; D is ambiguous. This CDR3 is built from 13 residues. Between the trimmed V and J ends, which lost 7 bases and 1 base, there was a span of 12 bases. Per the germline V gene, CDR1 is SGHDT and CDR2 is YYEEEE. For the CDR3, the DNA is TGTGCCAGCTCTTTCTCCCAGTCCTACGAGCAGTACTTC. Translation gives CASSFSQSYEQYF.